This TCR beta chain was recorded in a study of beta chain features in type 1 diabetes (dated by TCRdb to the late 2010s). Looking at the study overall: Mean age, gender distribution, total cell number and subset yield were not different between patients and healthy donors. The study compared the TCRB repertoires of sorted circulating CD4+ T cell subsets in recently diagnosed type 1 diabetes patients with those in matched healthy donors. Naive and central memory subsets were obtained from all 30 or so donors, but regulatory and stem cell-like memory subsets were isolated from only 8 patients and 8 healthy donors. A total of 107,917,701 sorted cells were examined across all samples, and the number of cells per subset was strongly correlated with RNA yield. On the study overall, not on this receptor specifically: Because small numbers of individuals were included in the HLA sub-analyses, any influence of HLA type on TCRB rearrangement was left unresolved. At VDJ recombination sites, patients with type 1 diabetes made fewer insertions and deleted more nucleotides, a pattern implying thymic rearrangement abnormalities. PCR may preferentially amplify shorter templates, but because patient and control samples were amplified and corrected together, any resulting skew would affect both groups equally. Naive, central memory and regulatory TCRB repertoires appeared to be more alike among patients than among healthy donors. In all four CD4+ subsets, TCRB CDR3 length was moderately but significantly shorter in type 1 diabetes patients. Because cDNA rather than genomic DNA was sequenced, highly expressing activated cells could have been over-represented, although no difference in activation and CD3 levels was found between groups.

Concerning this clone itself: There is no known antigen for this receptor. Per-base quality was not reported, and no clone a single base away is much larger than it.

The entire amount of isolated RNA was reverse transcribed using the High Capacity cDNA Reverse Transcription Kit, so the sequenced TCRB transcripts were expressed ones. Naive, central memory and regulatory T cell samples underwent deep immunoSEQ sequencing, averaging around 4 million total reads per sample. After sorted cells were lysed in RLT buffer, RNA was extracted with DNase-treated RNeasy Micro or Mini kits, with the choice depending on cell number. To prevent cross-contamination, each cell subset was processed individually, whereas patient and healthy donor samples were processed jointly. The immunoSEQ multiplex PCR was used to amplify TCRB sequences from cDNA, generating 87-bp fragments that spanned the CDR3 region. The amplicons were sequenced using the Illumina HiSeq platform. The paper's processing steps were these. PCR bias was corrected computationally using synthetic template baselines, and reads within Hamming distance 2 were collapsed, with unmergeable singletons discarded. By aligning reads against IMGT, V, D and J genes, CDR3 length, and insertions or deletions at six rearrangement sites were assigned. Within each subset, clonotype counts were normalized to the number of sorted cells before true diversity and Gini coefficients were calculated with the tcR R package. The overlap coefficient, calculated on TCRB nucleotide sequences, was used to measure repertoire sharing. TCRdb re-hosts the immuneACCESS table, in-frame sequences only. Its copies lack some clones; in the studies checked, an unresolved V gene accounts for under half of them, and the cause for the rest is not known. V, J and clone size reflect that table, while D and trimming were determined from the DNA. This sample has 160,000 or so clones in its table, and 8.5% to 10% of those were observed once. 0.7% of the sample belongs to the ten largest clones.

Each donor gave one peripheral blood draw, roughly 120 mL on average, collected into heparinised tubes. Using a panel that included CD45RO, CCR7, CD25, CD127, CD95 and CD27, naive, central memory, regulatory and stem cell-like memory CD4+ T cells were sorted on a BD FACSAria II. Purity was above 98% for every sorted population. PBMCs were separated immediately by Lymphoprep density gradient centrifugation and were stained directly, without being cultured. So that batch effects would be minimized, each experiment stained and sorted samples in pairs, pairing one healthy donor with one patient. The cysteine opens and the phenylalanine closes a CDR3 of 13 amino acids. The kept DNA is CDR3 alone, 39 bases in frame from the first base. Trimming at the junction amounts to 2 bases on V and 1 base on J, and the germline ends lie 9 bases apart. From a lookup of the germline V gene (reference sequence), CDR1 and CDR2 are GTSNPN and SVGIG.

Material: central memory CD4+ T cells from blood. This sequence uses TRBV30 and TRBJ2-7; a tentative D call is TRBD1 (6 bases match). The TCR comes from a woman aged 30 to 39 with type 1 diabetes. The CDR3 reads CAWSNQGSYEQYF. The nucleotide sequence is given as TGTGCCTGGAGTAATCAGGGGTCCTACGAGCAGTACTTC.